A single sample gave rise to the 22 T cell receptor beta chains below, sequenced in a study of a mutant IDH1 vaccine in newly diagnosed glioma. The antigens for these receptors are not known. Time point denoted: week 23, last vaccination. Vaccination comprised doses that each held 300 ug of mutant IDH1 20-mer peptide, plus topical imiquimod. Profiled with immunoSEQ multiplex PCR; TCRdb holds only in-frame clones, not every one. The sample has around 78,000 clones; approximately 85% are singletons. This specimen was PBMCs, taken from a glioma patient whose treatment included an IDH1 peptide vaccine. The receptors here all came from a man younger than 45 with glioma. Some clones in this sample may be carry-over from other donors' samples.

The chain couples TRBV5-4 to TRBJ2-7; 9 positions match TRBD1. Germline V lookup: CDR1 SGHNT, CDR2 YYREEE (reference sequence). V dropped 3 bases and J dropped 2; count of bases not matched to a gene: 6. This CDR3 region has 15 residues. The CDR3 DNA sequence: TGTGCCAGCAGCTCCCGGGACAGGGACCCCTACGAGCAGTACTTC. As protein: CASSSRDRDPYEQYF. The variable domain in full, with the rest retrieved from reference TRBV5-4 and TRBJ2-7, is ETGVTQSPTHLIKTRGQQVTLRCSSQSGHNTVSWYQQALGQGPQFIFQYYREEENGRGNFPPRFSGLQFPNYSSELNVNALELDDSALYLCASSSRDRDPYEQYFGPGTRLTVT.

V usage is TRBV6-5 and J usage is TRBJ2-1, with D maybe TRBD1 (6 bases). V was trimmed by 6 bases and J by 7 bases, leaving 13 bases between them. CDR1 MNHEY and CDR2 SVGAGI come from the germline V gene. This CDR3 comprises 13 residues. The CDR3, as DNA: TGTGCCAGCAGCACAGGGAGCGGTAATGAGCAGTTCTTC. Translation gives CASSTGSGNEQFF.

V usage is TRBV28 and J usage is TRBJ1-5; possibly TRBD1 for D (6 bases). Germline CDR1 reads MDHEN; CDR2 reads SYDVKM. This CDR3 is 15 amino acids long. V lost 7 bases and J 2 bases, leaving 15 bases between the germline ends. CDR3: CASTHRDKGNQPQHF. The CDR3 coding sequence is TGTGCCAGCACCCACCGGGACAAGGGCAATCAGCCCCAGCATTTT.

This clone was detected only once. The CDR3 loop reads CASSLLGQGEQFF. As DNA, the CDR3 is TGTGCCAGCAGTTTATTGGGACAGGGCGAGCAGTTCTTC. The chain recombines TRBV27 with TRBJ2-1, with TRBD1 matching 9 bases. The CDR3 sequence is 13 residues long. The V gene's germline CDR1 is MNHEY and CDR2 SMNVEV (reference sequence). After removal of 1 base from V and 10 bases from J, the junction contained 2 bases not matched to a gene.

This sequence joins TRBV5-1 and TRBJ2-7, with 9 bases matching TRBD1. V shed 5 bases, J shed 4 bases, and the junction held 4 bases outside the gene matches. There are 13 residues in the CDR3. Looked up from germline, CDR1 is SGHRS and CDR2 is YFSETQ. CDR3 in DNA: TGCGCCAGCAGTCGCGGGACAGGGTACGAGCAGTACTTC. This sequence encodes CASSRGTGYEQYF.

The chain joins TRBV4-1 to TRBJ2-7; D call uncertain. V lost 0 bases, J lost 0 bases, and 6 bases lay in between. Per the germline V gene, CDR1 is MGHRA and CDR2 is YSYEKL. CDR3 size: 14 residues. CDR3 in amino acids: CASSQDTNSYEQYF. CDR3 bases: TGCGCCAGCAGCCAAGATACTAACTCCTACGAGCAGTACTTC.

The CDR3 loop reads CASSLEFRGRSYRYEQYF. The CDR3 bases are TGTGCCAGCAGCTTAGAATTCAGGGGGCGTTCTTACAGGTACGAGCAGTACTTC. The chain links TRBV7-2 to TRBJ2-7; the match to TRBD1 covers 8 bases. After removal of 1 base from V and 4 bases from J, the junction contained 15 bases not matched to a gene. The CDR3 runs to 18 residues. Per germline, CDR1 SGHTA and CDR2 FQGNSA.

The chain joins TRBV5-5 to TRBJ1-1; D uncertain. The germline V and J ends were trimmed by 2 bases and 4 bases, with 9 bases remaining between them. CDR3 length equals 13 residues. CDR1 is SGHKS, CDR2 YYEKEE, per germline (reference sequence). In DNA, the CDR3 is TGTGCCAGCAGCTTCGACATCAGCACTGAAGCTTTCTTT. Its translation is CASSFDISTEAFF.

Written as DNA, the CDR3 is TGTGCCAGCAGTAAACCGGGACAGGGTGCCGAGCAGTACTTC. Encoded protein: CASSKPGQGAEQYF. The chain employs TRBV28 and TRBJ2-7; 9 nucleotides line up with TRBD1. V was clipped by 5 bases and J by 6 bases; unmatched bases: 8. The germline V gene has CDR1 MDHEN and CDR2 SYDVKM. The CDR3 contains 14 residues.

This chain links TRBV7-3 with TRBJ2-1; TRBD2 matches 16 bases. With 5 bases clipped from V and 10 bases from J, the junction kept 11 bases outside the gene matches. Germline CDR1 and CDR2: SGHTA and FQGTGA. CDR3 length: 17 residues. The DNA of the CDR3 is TGTGCCAGCAGCCCCCAGGGGACTAGCGGGGGGGCCAGGGAGCAGTTCTTC. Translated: CASSPQGTSGGAREQFF.

CDR3 coding DNA: TGTGCCAGCAGTGAAGTAGGACGACAAGAGACCCAGTACTTC. This translates into CASSEVGRQETQYF. The chain joins TRBV6-1 to TRBJ2-5; the D is unclear. Trimming cost V 1 base and J 2 bases, with 8 bases left between them. The CDR3 covers 14 residues. Germline CDR1 MNHNS, CDR2 SASEGT.

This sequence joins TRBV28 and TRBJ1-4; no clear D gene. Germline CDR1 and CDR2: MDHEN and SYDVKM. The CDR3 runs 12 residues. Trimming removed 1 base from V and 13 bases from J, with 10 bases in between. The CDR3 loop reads CASSLLGLGLFF. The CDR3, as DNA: TGTGCCAGCAGTTTATTAGGTTTGGGACTGTTTTTT.

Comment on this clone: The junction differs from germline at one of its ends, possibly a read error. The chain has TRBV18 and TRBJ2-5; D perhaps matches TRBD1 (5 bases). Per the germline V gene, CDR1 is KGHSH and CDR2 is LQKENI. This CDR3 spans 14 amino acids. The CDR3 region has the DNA TGTGCCAGCTCTCCACAGGTAACCCAAGAGACCCAGTACTTC. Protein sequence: CASSPQVTQETQYF.

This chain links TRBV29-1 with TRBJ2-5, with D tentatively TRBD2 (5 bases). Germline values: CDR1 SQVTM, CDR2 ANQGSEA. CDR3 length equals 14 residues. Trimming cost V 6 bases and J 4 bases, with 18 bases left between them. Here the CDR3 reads CSVLTGGGGETQYF. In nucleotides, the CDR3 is TGCAGCGTCCTAACTGGAGGAGGCGGAGAGACCCAGTACTTC.

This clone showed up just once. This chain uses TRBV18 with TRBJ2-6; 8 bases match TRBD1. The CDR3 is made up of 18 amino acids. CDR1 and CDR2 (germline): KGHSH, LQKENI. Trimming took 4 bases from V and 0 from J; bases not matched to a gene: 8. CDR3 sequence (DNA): TGTGCCAGCTCACGTCTGGGACAGGCGTACTCTGGGGCCAACGTCCTGACTTTC. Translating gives CASSRLGQAYSGANVLTF.

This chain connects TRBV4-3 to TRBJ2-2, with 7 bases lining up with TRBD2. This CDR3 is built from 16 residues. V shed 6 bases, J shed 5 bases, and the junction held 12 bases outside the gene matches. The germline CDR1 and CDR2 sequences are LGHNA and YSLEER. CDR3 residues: CASSPQVGGSTGELFF. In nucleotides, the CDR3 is TGCGCCAGCAGTCCCCAGGTGGGGGGGTCGACCGGGGAGCTGTTTTTT.

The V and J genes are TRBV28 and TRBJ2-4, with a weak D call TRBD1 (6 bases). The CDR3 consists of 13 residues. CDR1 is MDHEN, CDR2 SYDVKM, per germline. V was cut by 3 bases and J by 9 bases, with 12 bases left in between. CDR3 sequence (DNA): TGTGCCAGCAGTTTCCCGGGCAGGGGCATTCAGTACTTC. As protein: CASSFPGRGIQYF.

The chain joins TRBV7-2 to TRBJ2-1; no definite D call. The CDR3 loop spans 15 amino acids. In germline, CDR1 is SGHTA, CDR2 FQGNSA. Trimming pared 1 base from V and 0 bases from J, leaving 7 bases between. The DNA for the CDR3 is TGTGCCAGCAGCTTAGACGGTGGCTCCTACAATGAGCAGTTCTTC. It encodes CASSLDGGSYNEQFF.

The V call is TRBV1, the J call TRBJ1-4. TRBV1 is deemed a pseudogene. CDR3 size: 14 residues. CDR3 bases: TGCACCAGCAGCCAATCGAGAGGGAATGAAAAACTGTTTTTT. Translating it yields CTSSQSRGNEKLFF.

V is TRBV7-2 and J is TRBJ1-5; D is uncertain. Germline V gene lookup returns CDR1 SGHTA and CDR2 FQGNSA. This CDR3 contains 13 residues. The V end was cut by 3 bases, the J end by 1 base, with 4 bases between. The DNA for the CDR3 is TGTGCCAGCAGCTTTAGGAGCAATCAGCCCCAGCATTTT. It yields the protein CASSFRSNQPQHF.

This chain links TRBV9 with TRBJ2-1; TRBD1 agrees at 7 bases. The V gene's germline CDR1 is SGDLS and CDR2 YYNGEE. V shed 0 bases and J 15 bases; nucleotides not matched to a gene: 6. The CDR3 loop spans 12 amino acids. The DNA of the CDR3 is TGTGCCAGCAGCGTAGGGGGCAGGGGGTTGTTCTTC. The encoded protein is CASSVGGRGLFF.

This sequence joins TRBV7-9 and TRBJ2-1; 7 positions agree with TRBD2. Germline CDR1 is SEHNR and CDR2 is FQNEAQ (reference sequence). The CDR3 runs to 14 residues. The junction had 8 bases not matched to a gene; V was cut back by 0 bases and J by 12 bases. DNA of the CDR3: TGTGCCAGCAGCTTAGCGCGGGAGTCCCCGAGGCAGTTCTTC. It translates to CASSLARESPRQFF. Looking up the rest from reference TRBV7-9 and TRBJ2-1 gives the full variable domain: DTGVSQNPRHKITKRGQNVTFRCDPISEHNRLYWYRQTLGQGPEFLTYFQNEAQLEKSRLLSDRFSAERPKGSFSTLEIQRTEQGDSAMYLCASSLARESPRQFFGPGTRLTVL.